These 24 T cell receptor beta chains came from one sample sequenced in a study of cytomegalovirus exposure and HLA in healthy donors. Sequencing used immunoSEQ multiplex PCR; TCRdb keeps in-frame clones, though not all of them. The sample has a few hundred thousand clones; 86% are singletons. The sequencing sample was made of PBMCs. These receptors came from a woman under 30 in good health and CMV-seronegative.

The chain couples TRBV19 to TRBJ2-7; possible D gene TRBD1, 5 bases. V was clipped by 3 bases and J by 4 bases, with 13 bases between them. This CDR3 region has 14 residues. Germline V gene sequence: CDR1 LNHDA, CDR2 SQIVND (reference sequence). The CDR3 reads CASSILQGNYEQYF. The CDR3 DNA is TGTGCCAGTAGTATTCTCCAGGGCAATTACGAGCAGTACTTC.

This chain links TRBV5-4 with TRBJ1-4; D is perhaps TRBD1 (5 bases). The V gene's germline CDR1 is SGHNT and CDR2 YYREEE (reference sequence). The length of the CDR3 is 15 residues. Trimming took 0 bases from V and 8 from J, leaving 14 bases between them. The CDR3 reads CASSLDARVGEKLFF. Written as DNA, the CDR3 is TGTGCCAGCAGCTTGGACGCCAGGGTGGGCGAAAAACTGTTTTTT. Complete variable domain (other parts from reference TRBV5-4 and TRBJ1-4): ETGVTQSPTHLIKTRGQQVTLRCSSQSGHNTVSWYQQALGQGPQFIFQYYREEENGRGNFPPRFSGLQFPNYSSELNVNALELDDSALYLCASSLDARVGEKLFFGSGTQLSVL.

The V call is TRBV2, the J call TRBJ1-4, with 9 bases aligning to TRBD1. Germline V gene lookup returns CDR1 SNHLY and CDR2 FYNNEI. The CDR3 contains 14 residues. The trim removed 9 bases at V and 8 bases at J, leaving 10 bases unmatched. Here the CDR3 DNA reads TGTGCCAGTCTATTGGACAGGGGACAGGAAAAACTGTTTTTT. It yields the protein CASLLDRGQEKLFF. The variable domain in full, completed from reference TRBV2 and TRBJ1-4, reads EPEVTQTPSHQVTQMGQEVILRCVPISNHLYFYWYRQILGQKVEFLVSFYNNEISEKSEIFDDQFSVERPDGSNFTLKIRSTKLEDSAMYFCASLLDRGQEKLFFGSGTQLSVL.

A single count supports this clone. Here the CDR3 DNA reads TGTGCCAGCAGTTTTTTCCTAAAAGGGGATGAGCAGTTCTTC. Residues: CASSFFLKGDEQFF. The chain uses TRBV27 and TRBJ2-1; weak D call: TRBD1 (5 bases). The germline V and J ends were trimmed by 3 bases and 8 bases, with 14 bases remaining between them. This CDR3 comprises 14 residues. Germline V gene data show CDR1 as MNHEY and CDR2 as SMNVEV (reference sequence).

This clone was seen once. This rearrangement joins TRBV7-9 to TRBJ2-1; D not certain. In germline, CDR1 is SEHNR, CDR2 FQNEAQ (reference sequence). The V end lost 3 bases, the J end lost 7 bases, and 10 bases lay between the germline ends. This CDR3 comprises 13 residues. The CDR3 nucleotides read TGTGCCAGCAGCTTCCATCTAGAAAATGAGCAGTTCTTC. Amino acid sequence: CASSFHLENEQFF.

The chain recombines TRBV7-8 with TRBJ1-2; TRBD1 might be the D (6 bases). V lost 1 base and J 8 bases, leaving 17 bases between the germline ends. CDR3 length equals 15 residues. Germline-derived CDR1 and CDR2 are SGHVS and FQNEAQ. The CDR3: CASSLVWTAQEGYTF. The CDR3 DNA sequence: TGTGCCAGCAGCTTAGTCTGGACAGCCCAAGAAGGCTACACCTTC.

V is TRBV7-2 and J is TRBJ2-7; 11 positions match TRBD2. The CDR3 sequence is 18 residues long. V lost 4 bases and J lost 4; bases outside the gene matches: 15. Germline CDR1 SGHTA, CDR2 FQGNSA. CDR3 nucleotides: TGTGCCAGCAGCTACCATGATAGCGGGAGGGCGCCCTTTTACGAGCAGTACTTC. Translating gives CASSYHDSGRAPFYEQYF. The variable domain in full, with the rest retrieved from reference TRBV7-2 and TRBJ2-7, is GAGVSQSPSNKVTEKGKDVELRCDPISGHTALYWYRQSLGQGLEFLIYFQGNSAPDKSGLPSDRFSAERTGGSVSTLTIQRTQQEDSAVYLCASSYHDSGRAPFYEQYFGPGTRLTVT.

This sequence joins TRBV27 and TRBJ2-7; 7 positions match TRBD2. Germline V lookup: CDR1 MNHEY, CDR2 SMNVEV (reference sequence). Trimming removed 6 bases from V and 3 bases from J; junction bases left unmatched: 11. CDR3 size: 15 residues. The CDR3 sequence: CASSTLLGGGYEQYF. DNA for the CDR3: TGTGCCAGCAGCACTCTTTTGGGGGGGGGCTACGAGCAGTACTTC.

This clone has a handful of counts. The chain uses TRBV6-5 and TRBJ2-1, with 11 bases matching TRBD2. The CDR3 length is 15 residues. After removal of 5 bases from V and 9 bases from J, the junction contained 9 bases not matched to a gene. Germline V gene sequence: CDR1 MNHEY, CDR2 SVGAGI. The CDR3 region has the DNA TGTGCCAGCAGTCCCCCTGGACTAGCGGGCAGTGAGCAGTTCTTC. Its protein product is CASSPPGLAGSEQFF.

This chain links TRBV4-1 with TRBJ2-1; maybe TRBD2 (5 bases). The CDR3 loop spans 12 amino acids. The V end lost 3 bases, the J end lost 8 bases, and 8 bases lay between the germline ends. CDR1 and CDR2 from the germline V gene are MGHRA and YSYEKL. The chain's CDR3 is CASSHISDEQFF. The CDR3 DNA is TGCGCCAGCAGCCACATTAGCGATGAGCAGTTCTTC.

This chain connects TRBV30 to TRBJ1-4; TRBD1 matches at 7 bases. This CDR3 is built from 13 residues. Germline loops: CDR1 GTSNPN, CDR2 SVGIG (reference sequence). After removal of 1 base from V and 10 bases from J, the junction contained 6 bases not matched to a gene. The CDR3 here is CAWSESQGGKLFF. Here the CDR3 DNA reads TGTGCCTGGAGTGAGTCCCAGGGGGGAAAACTGTTTTTT.

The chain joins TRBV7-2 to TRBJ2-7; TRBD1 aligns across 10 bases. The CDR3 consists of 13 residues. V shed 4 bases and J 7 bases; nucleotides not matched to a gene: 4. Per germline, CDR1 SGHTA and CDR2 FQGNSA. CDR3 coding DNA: TGTGCCAGCAGCTCGACAGGGGGCGGGGAGCAGTACTTC. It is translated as CASSSTGGGEQYF.

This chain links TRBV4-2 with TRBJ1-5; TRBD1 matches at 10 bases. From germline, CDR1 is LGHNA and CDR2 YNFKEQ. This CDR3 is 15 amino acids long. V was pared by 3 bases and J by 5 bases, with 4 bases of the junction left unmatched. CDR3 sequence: CASSQGTGDDQPQHF. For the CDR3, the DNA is TGTGCCAGCAGCCAGGGGACAGGGGACGATCAGCCCCAGCATTTT.

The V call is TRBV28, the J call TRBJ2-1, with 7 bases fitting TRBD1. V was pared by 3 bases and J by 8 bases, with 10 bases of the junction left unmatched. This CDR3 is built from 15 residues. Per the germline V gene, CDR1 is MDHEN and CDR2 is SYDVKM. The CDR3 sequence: CASSFSGQVVDEQFF. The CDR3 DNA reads TGTGCCAGCAGTTTTTCCGGACAGGTAGTCGATGAGCAGTTCTTC.

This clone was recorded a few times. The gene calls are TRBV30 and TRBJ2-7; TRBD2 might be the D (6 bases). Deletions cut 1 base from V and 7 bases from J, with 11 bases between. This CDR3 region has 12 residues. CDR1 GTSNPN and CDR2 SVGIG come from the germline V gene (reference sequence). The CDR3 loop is CAWSASGGEQYF. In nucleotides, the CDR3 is TGTGCCTGGAGTGCCTCCGGGGGAGAGCAGTACTTC.

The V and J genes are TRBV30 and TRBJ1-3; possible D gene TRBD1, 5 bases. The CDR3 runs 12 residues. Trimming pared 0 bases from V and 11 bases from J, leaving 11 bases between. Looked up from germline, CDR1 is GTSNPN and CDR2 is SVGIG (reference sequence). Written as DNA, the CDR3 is TGTGCCTGGAGTGTCGGAGGGGCCTCCATATATTTT. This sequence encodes CAWSVGGASIYF.

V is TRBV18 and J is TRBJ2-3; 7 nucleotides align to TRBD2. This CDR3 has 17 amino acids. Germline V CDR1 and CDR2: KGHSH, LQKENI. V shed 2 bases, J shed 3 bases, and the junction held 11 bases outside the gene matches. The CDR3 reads CASSPSDTGGGTDTQYF. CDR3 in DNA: TGTGCCAGCTCACCATCGGATACGGGAGGTGGAACAGATACGCAGTATTTT.

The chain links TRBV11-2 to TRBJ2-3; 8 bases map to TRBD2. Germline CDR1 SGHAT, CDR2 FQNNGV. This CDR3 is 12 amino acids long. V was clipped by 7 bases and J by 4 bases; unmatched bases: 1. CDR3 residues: CASKAGADTQYF. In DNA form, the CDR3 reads TGTGCCAGCAAAGCGGGAGCAGATACGCAGTATTTT.

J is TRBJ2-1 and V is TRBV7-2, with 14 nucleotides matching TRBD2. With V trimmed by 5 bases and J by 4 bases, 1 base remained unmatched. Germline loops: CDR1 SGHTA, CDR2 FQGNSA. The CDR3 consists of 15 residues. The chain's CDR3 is CASSRTSGGYNEQFF. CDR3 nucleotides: TGTGCCAGCAGCCGGACTAGCGGGGGGTACAATGAGCAGTTCTTC.

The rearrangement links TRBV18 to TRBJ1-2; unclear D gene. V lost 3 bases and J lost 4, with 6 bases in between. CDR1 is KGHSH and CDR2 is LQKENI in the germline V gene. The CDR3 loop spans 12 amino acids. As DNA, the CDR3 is TGTGCCAGCTCACCGGAGGTCTATGGCTACACCTTC. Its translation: CASSPEVYGYTF.

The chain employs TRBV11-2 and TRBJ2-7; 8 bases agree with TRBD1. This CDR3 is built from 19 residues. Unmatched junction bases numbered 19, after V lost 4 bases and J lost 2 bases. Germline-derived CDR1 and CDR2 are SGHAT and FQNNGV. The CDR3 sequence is CASSWGTFRQGRTPYEQYF. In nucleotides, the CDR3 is TGTGCCAGCAGCTGGGGGACCTTCCGACAGGGGAGGACCCCCTACGAGCAGTACTTC.

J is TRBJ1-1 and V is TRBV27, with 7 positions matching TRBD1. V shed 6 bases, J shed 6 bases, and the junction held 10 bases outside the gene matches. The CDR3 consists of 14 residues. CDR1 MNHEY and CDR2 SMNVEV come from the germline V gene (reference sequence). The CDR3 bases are TGTGCCAGCAGCCTACTAGACAGGGTTTCTGAAGCTTTCTTT. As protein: CASSLLDRVSEAFF.

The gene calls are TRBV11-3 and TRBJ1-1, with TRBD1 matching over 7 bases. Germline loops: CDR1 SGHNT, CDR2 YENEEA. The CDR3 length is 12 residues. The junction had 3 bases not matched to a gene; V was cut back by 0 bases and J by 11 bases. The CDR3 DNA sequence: TGTGCCAGCAGCTTAGAGGAGGGGGCGGCTTTCTTT. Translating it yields CASSLEEGAAFF.

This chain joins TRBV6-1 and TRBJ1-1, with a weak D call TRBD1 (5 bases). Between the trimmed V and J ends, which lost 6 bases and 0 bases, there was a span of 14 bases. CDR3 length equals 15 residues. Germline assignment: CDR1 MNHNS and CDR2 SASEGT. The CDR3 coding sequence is TGTGCCAGCAGGCCCTTTGGGGCCATGAACACTGAAGCTTTCTTT. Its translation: CASRPFGAMNTEAFF.